These 5 T cell receptor beta chains originate from one sample sequenced in a study of blood T cell repertoires in COVID-19 (TCRdb year 2020). Library method: the immunoSEQ multiplex PCR assay. The clones in this table, taken by TCRdb from immuneACCESS, are in-frame only. Not every clone is retained; where verified, under half of the shortfall comes from an unresolved V gene, and the cause of the rest is unknown. The sample data list 190,000 or so clones, and about 83% of these were observed just once. The ten biggest clones cover roughly 2.9% of the sample. What was sequenced was peripheral blood. These receptors were taken from a middle-aged man with active or convalescent COVID-19.

This clone was seen once. The rearrangement links TRBV4-2 to TRBJ2-1; tentatively, D is TRBD2 (6 bases). The CDR3 is 16 amino acids. CDR1 LGHNA and CDR2 YNFKEQ come from the germline V gene. Trimming removed 3 bases from V and 9 bases from J, with 21 bases in between. For the CDR3, the DNA is TGTGCCAGCAGCCAGCGGGGCCAGGCCCCAAGAGGTGAGCAGTTCTTC. Residues: CASSQRGQAPRGEQFF.

This clone was observed a few times. The chain couples TRBV28 to TRBJ2-7; 7 nucleotides match TRBD2. Germline CDR1 and CDR2: MDHEN and SYDVKM. The length of the CDR3 is 16 residues. V was clipped by 2 bases and J by 3 bases; unmatched bases: 10. Here the CDR3 DNA reads TGTGCCAGCAGTTTACGGAGACTAGCCCTACACTACGAGCAGTACTTC. Translating it yields CASSLRRLALHYEQYF. The complete variable domain, with remaining parts taken from reference TRBV28 and TRBJ2-7, reads DVKVTQSSRYLVKRTGEKVFLECVQDMDHENMFWYRQDPGLGLRLIYFSYDVKMKEKGDIPEGYSVSREKKERFSLILESASTNQTSMYLCASSLRRLALHYEQYFGPGTRLTVT.

CDR3 region: CATRFLRRNTGELFF. CDR3 in DNA: TGTGCTACAAGGTTCCTGAGGCGAAACACCGGGGAGCTGTTTTTT. The chain employs TRBV6-5 and TRBJ2-2; D remains ambiguous. This CDR3 comprises 15 residues. Germline assignment: CDR1 MNHEY and CDR2 SVGAGI.

This chain connects TRBV19 to TRBJ1-2, with D tentatively TRBD1 (6 bases). V shed 1 base and J shed 8 bases, with 11 bases lying between them. From germline, CDR1 is LNHDA and CDR2 SQIVND (reference sequence). This CDR3 is built from 13 residues. In DNA form, the CDR3 reads TGTGCCAGTAGTATAGGGCAGGGGAACGGCTACACCTTC. The encoded protein is CASSIGQGNGYTF.

The V gene is TRBV27, the J gene TRBJ1-1; D not resolved. This CDR3 is built from 14 residues. Germline CDR1 is MNHEY and CDR2 is SMNVEV (reference sequence). V lost 6 bases and J 4 bases, leaving 15 bases between the germline ends. CDR3 sequence (DNA): TGTGCCAGCAGGTTTATTGAGGGAAGCACTGAAGCTTTCTTT. Translating it yields CASRFIEGSTEAFF.